Below are 12 T cell receptor beta chains sequenced from a single sample in a study of spatial heterogeneity in lung cancer (dated by TCRdb to about 2019). What the research found in general, with its limitations: The number of expanded intratumoral alpha and beta TCRs correlated with the tumor nonsynonymous mutation count.

The library was built by means of 5' RACE. Sequencing was carried out with a NextSeq 500. The public sequencing data were trimmed at Q25 with fastp and processed into clonotypes with MiXCR by TCRdb, which kept only in-frame beta chains. A single entry per CDR3 protein holds the most common genes and DNA from its merged rows. This sample lists around 100,000 distinct CDR3 sequences; 3.5% to 5% were detected once. The top ten clonotypes cover less than 25% of the sample. No antigen has been assigned to these receptors. The time point label for this specimen denotes: sample taken at primary tumor resection. Sequences were derived from lung tumor tissue, sampled at surgery. These receptors all come from a male donor with early-stage non-small cell lung cancer.

This clonotype has a count of ten or more. The rearrangement joins TRBV5-5 to TRBJ1-1; D may be TRBD1 (6 bases). The CDR3 length is 12 residues. The germline V gene encodes CDR1 SGHKS and CDR2 YYEKEE (reference sequence). V shed 3 bases and J shed 8 bases, with 11 bases lying between them. The CDR3 sequence: CASSSPGQEAFF. The CDR3 DNA follows: TGTGCCAGCAGCTCTCCGGGACAAGAAGCTTTCTTT.

This clonotype showed up many times. The V gene is TRBV20-1, the J gene TRBJ2-3; D may match TRBD1 or TRBD2 (7 bases each). The V end was cut by 3 bases, the J end by 3 bases, with 16 bases between. Germline CDR1 DFQATT, CDR2 SNEGSKA (reference sequence). The CDR3 runs to 15 residues. The CDR3 nucleotides read TGCAGTGCTAGCCAGGGGGGGGTTAGAACAGATACGCAGTATTTT. It yields the protein CSASQGGVRTDTQYF.

The sample holds many counts of this clonotype. The chain carries TRBV7-2 and TRBJ2-3, with TRBD2 matching over 8 bases. CDR1 and CDR2 from the germline V gene are SGHTA and FQGNSA. V shed 3 bases and J 0 bases; nucleotides not matched to a gene: 5. The CDR3 spans 16 residues. The CDR3 here is CASSFGGRISTDTQYF. Here the CDR3 DNA reads TGTGCCAGCAGCTTTGGCGGGAGGATTAGCACAGATACGCAGTATTTT.

There are a few counts of this clonotype. This chain connects TRBV20-1 to TRBJ1-2; D might be TRBD1 (6 bases). V was shortened by 4 bases and J by 4 bases, with 13 bases between the two germline ends. The CDR3 totals 13 residues. Germline V lookup: CDR1 DFQATT, CDR2 SNEGSKA (reference sequence). In nucleotides, the CDR3 is TGCAGTGCTAAGATGACAGGATTCTATGGCTACACCTTC. It codes for CSAKMTGFYGYTF.

The rearrangement uses TRBV28 and TRBJ2-7, with D perhaps assigned TRBD1 or TRBD2 (5 bases each). CDR3 size: 15 residues. V lost 6 bases to trimming and J lost 2 bases, with 17 bases between them. Germline V CDR1 and CDR2: MDHEN, SYDVKM. This CDR3 is CASSRGRGGTYEQYF. The CDR3 nucleotides are TGTGCCAGCAGCCGGGGAAGGGGTGGTACCTACGAGCAGTACTTC.

This clonotype was seen repeatedly, ten times or more. The DNA of the CDR3 is TGCGCCAGCAGCTTGGGGGGTTCCAGCACAGATACGCAGTATTTT. It specifies CASSLGGSSTDTQYF. The chain has TRBV5-1 and TRBJ2-3, with no clear D. CDR3 length: 15 residues. Germline V gene lookup returns CDR1 SGHRS and CDR2 YFSETQ. Trimming took 0 bases from V and 0 from J, leaving 8 bases between them.

The chain recombines TRBV7-8 with TRBJ1-4, with 9 positions matching TRBD1. Trimming at V came to 0 bases and at J to 13 bases, leaving 6 bases not matched to a gene. CDR1 SGHVS and CDR2 FQNEAQ come from the germline V gene. This CDR3 contains 14 residues. As DNA, the CDR3 is TGTGCCAGCAGCTTAGCTATTGACAGGGGGGCACTGTTTTTT. This sequence encodes CASSLAIDRGALFF. Together with reference TRBV7-8 and TRBJ1-4, the CDR3 gives the full variable domain: GAGVSQSPRYKVAKRGQDVALRCDPISGHVSLFWYQQALGQGPEFLTYFQNEAQLDKSGLPSDRFFAERPEGSVSTLKIQRTQQEDSAVYLCASSLAIDRGALFFGSGTQLSVL.

This clonotype was found many times. V is TRBV5-1 and J is TRBJ2-3, with D perhaps matching TRBD2 (7 bases). CDR1 SGHRS and CDR2 YFSETQ come from the germline V gene. Trimming removed 4 bases from V and 4 bases from J, with 13 bases in between. The CDR3 is 14 amino acids. The CDR3 protein is CASSLQGGADTQYF. Written as DNA, the CDR3 is TGCGCCAGCAGCCTACAGGGAGGGGCAGATACGCAGTATTTT.

This clonotype was recorded many times. The chain uses TRBV10-3 and TRBJ1-5, with D perhaps TRBD1 (5 bases). Deletions cut 3 bases from V and 7 bases from J, with 10 bases between. Germline CDR1 ENHRY, CDR2 SYGVKD. This CDR3 has 13 residues. CDR3 bases: TGTGCCATCAGTGATCGCAGGGAGCAGCCCCAGCATTTT. Residues: CAISDRREQPQHF.

Many counts were recorded for this clonotype. V gene TRBV4-2 combines with J gene TRBJ1-4; D is uncertain. The V end lost 6 bases, the J end lost 8 bases, and 10 bases lay between the germline ends. The V gene's germline CDR1 is LGHNA and CDR2 YNFKEQ. CDR3 size: 12 residues. CDR3 in amino acids: CASRRVEEKLFF. The CDR3 DNA reads as TGTGCCAGCAGAAGGGTGGAGGAAAAACTGTTTTTT.

This chain joins TRBV2 and TRBJ2-7; D perhaps matches TRBD1 (5 bases). The CDR3 length is 14 residues. The germline V gene has CDR1 SNHLY and CDR2 FYNNEI. Trimming left V 5 bases short and J 2 bases short, with 13 bases between. The CDR3 spells CASSQVVGPYEQYF. The CDR3 DNA reads as TGTGCCAGCAGTCAGGTCGTGGGGCCCTACGAGCAGTACTTC.

The sample holds many counts of this clonotype. V and J are TRBV5-1 and TRBJ2-1; TRBD1 matches 8 bases. V dropped 4 bases and J dropped 8; count of bases not matched to a gene: 11. Germline lookup yields CDR1 SGHRS and CDR2 YFSETQ. The CDR3 is 15 amino acids. The CDR3 is CASSIDRGEVYEQFF. The CDR3 DNA follows: TGCGCCAGCAGCATAGACAGGGGAGAAGTCTATGAGCAGTTCTTC. Using reference TRBV5-1 and TRBJ2-1 for the parts outside the CDR3, the full variable domain is KAGVTQTPRYLIKTRGQQVTLSCSPISGHRSVSWYQQTPGQGLQFLFEYFSETQRNKGNFPGRFSGRQFSNSRSEMNVSTLELGDSALYLCASSIDRGEVYEQFFGPGTRLTVL.